This T cell receptor beta chain was captured in a study of blood T cell repertoires in COVID-19. Study details: The United States, Italy and Spain provided the acute and convalescent COVID-19 samples.

In the original analysis: Reference gene primer amplification in the assay estimated nucleated cell counts. Profiled with immunoSEQ multiplex PCR; TCRdb holds only in-frame clones, not every one. The DNA gave D and trimming, while V, J and clone size come from that table. The sample holds about 410,000 clones; roughly 88% are singletons and the top ten take 1.4%. The germline V gene has CDR1 SGHAT and CDR2 FQNNGV. V shed 5 bases and J 5 bases; nucleotides not matched to a gene: 4. The CDR3 is made up of 15 amino acids. The receptor's source is a woman in her 30s with active or convalescent COVID-19. The sample taken for sequencing was peripheral blood. The V and J genes are TRBV11-2 and TRBJ2-1; 12 bases align to TRBD2. CDR3 region: CASSSRLAGDNEQFF. The CDR3 DNA reads as TGTGCCAGCAGCAGTAGACTAGCGGGGGACAATGAGCAGTTCTTC.